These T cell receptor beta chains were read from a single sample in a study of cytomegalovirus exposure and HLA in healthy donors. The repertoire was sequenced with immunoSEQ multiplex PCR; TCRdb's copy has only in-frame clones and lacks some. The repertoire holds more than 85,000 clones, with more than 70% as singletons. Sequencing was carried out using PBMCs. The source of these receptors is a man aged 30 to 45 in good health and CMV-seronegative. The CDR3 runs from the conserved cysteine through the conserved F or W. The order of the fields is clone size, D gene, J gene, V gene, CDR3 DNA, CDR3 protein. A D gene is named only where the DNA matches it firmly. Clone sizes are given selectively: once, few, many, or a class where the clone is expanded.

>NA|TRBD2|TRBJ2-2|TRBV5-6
TGTGCCAGCAGCCCGCGGGGGTCGAACACCGGGGAGCTGTTTTTT
CASSPRGSNTGELFF
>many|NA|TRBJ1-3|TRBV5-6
TGTGCCAGCAGCTTGGAAGGGCTTCTCGGGAGCACCATATATTTT
CASSLEGLLGSTIYF
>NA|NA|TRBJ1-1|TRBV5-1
TGCGCCAGCAGCCCCAGTACCCAGGGGACTGAAGCTTTCTTT
CASSPSTQGTEAFF
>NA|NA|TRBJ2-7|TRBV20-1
TGCAGTGCTAGCCTGCAGGAGCAGTACTTC
CSASLQEQYF
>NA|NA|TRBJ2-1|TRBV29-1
TGCAGCGCGACTCCCGGCGATGAGCAGTTCTTC
CSATPGDEQFF
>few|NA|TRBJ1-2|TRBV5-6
TGTGCCAGCAGCTTAGACCGGGACACCAGCCGCCTCTATGGCTACACCTTC
CASSLDRDTSRLYGYTF
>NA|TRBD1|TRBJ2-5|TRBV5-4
TGTGCCAGCAGCCCGACCCGGACAGGGGGAGAGACCCAGTACTTC
CASSPTRTGGETQYF
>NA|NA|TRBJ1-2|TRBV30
TGTGCCTGGAGTGTAGGTAACAGCTTCTATGGCTACACCTTC
CAWSVGNSFYGYTF
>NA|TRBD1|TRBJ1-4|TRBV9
TGTGCCAGCAGCGTCGGACAGGGACAACTGTTTTTT
CASSVGQGQLFF
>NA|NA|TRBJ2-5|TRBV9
TGTGCCAGCAGCGTCGGAGATCAAGAGACCCAGTACTTC
CASSVGDQETQYF
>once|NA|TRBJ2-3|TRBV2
TGTGCCAGCAGTGAAGATCTAGGTACAGATACGCAGTATTTT
CASSEDLGTDTQYF
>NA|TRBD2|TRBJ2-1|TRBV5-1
TGCGCCAGCAGCTTCGGCGGCGGGGGATCTAATGAGCAGTTCTTC
CASSFGGGGSNEQFF
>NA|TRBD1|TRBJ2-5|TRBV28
TGTGCCGCACAACGGACAGGGGAAGAGACCCAGTACTTC
CAAQRTGEETQYF
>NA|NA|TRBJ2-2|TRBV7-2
TGTGCCAGCAGCTTAGATCCCCCGGGGGTCACCGGGGAGCTGTTTTTT
CASSLDPPGVTGELFF
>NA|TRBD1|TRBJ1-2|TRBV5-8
TGTGCCAGCAGCAAGGGACAGGGTCACAATGGCTACACCTTC
CASSKGQGHNGYTF
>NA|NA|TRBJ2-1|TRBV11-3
TGTGCCAGCAGCTCGACTGGGGGGTACAATGAGCAGTTCTTC
CASSSTGGYNEQFF
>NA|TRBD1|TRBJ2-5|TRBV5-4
TGTGCCAGCAGCCACTCCGGGACAGGGGTGTACCCGTTGTACTTC
CASSHSGTGVYPLYF
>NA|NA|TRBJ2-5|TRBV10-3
TGTGCCACCTACCGGGGGGCAGGGGAGACCCAGTACTTC
CATYRGAGETQYF
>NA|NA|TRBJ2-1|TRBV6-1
TGTGCCAGCAGTGACCTAACCCTCGGCGCGGGCAATGAGCAGTTCTTC
CASSDLTLGAGNEQFF
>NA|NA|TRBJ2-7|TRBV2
TGTGCCAGCAGTGTGACAGGCTACGAGCAGTACTTC
CASSVTGYEQYF
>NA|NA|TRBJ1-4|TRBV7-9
TGTGCCAGCAGCTTTGTCTTTAATGAAAAACTGTTTTTT
CASSFVFNEKLFF
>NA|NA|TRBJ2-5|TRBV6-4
TGTGCCAGCTCAGCGAAAGAGACCCAGTACTTC
CASSAKETQYF
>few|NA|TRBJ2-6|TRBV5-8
TGTGCCAGCACTCAGACAGGTACAAGCTCTGGGGCCAACGTCCTGACTTTC
CASTQTGTSSGANVLTF
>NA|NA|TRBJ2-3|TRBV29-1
TGCAGCGTTGGGGTCAGGGGCACAGATACGCAGTATTTT
CSVGVRGTDTQYF
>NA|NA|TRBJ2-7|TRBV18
TGTGCCAGCTCCCTCTCCGGCCCTGATAGGGGCTACGAGCAGTACTTC
CASSLSGPDRGYEQYF
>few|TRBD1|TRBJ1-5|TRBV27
TGTGCCAGCAGTTTATATTCGGACAGGGGGAATCAGCCCCAGCATTTT
CASSLYSDRGNQPQHF
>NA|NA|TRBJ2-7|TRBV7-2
TGTGCCAGCAGCGCAGGCCGTGGCTACGAGCAGTACTTC
CASSAGRGYEQYF
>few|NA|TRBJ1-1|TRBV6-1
TGTGCCAGCAGTGGGTCGGGCAGAGGGGCTTTCTTT
CASSGSGRGAFF
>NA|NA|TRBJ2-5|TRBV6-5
TGTGCCAGCAGCTGGCCGGGACTCTCCCAAGAGACCCAGTACTTC
CASSWPGLSQETQYF
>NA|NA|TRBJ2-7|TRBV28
TGTGCCAGCACCCCCCGAGGCTACGAGCAGTACTTC
CASTPRGYEQYF
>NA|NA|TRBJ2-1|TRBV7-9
TGTGCCAGCAGCCCCGCCGGAATAGGGGACAATGAGCAGTTCTTC
CASSPAGIGDNEQFF
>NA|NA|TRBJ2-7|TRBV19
TGTGCCAGTAGTATATACGCGGGACCCTACGAGCAGTACTTC
CASSIYAGPYEQYF
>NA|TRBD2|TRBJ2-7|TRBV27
TGTGCCAGCAGTTTTACGGGGGAGCGGGGCGAGCAGTACTTC
CASSFTGERGEQYF
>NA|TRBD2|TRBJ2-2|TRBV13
TGTGCCAGCAGCTTCGGAAGACTAGCGGGAGGCACCGGGGAGCTGTTTTTT
CASSFGRLAGGTGELFF
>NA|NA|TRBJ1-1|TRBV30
TGTGCCTGGAGTGGACAGCCAACTGAAGCTTTCTTT
CAWSGQPTEAFF
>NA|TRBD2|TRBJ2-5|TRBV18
TGTGCCAGCTCACTTCGGTCGCCATTGGGAGCGGGAGGGGAGACCCAGTACTTC
CASSLRSPLGAGGETQYF
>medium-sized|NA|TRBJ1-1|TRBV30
TGTGCCTGGAGTGACAGGGAAACTGAAGCTTTCTTT
CAWSDRETEAFF
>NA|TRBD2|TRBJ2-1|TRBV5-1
TGCGCCAGCAGCTTGACTAGCGGAAGTACACGCTACAATGAGCAGTTCTTC
CASSLTSGSTRYNEQFF
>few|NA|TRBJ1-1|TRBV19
TGTGCCAGTAGTATAGATCCTTACATGAACACTGAAGCTTTCTTT
CASSIDPYMNTEAFF
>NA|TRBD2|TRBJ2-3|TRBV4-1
TGCGCCAGCAGCCAGGTTGGACTAGCGGGAGGTTCAGCAGATACGCAGTATTTT
CASSQVGLAGGSADTQYF
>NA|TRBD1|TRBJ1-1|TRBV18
TGTGCCAGCTCACCACCGACAGGGGTGAACACTGAAGCTTTCTTT
CASSPPTGVNTEAFF